These 11 T cell receptor beta chains came from one sample sequenced in a study of blood T cell repertoires in COVID-19. TCRdb keeps only in-frame clones here, not all; method: immunoSEQ multiplex PCR. The data contain some 120,000 clones, 83% of them singletons. Sequencing input: peripheral blood. These receptors originate from a man younger than 40 with acute or convalescent COVID-19.

This clone appeared many times. This chain connects TRBV5-1 to TRBJ1-6; TRBD1 matches at 7 bases. The CDR3 runs 16 residues. In germline, CDR1 is SGHRS, CDR2 YFSETQ. Trimming at V came to 2 bases and at J to 3 bases, leaving 5 bases not matched to a gene. CDR3: CASSFNRDSYNSPLHF. The CDR3, as DNA: TGCGCCAGCAGCTTTAATAGGGACAGCTATAATTCACCCCTCCACTTT.

This chain connects TRBV24-1 to TRBJ1-4; 7 bases align to TRBD1. The V and J ends lost 5 bases and 3 bases, in that order; junction bases with no gene match: 11. Germline V gene sequence: CDR1 KGHDR, CDR2 SFDVKD. This CDR3 comprises 17 residues. The CDR3 nucleotides read TGTGCCACCAGTGCCCTCAGACAGGGTGTGGCTAATGAAAAACTGTTTTTT. It yields the protein CATSALRQGVANEKLFF.

J is TRBJ2-7 and V is TRBV12-3 or TRBV12-4, with TRBD2 matching 7 bases. The ends lost 8 bases at V and 3 bases at J; junction bases unmatched: 7. The CDR3 is 13 residues long. CDR3 residues: CASRRGTIYEQYF. The CDR3 nucleotides are TGTGCCAGCCGACGCGGGACTATCTACGAGCAGTACTTC.

The V gene is TRBV6-5, the J gene TRBJ1-2; D is unresolved. V lost 0 bases and J lost 8, with 13 bases in between. The CDR3 extends over 14 amino acids. Germline V CDR1 and CDR2: MNHEY, SVGAGI. The CDR3 sequence is CASSYSRAGGGYTF. The CDR3 DNA reads TGTGCCAGCAGTTACTCGAGGGCGGGAGGAGGCTACACCTTC.

The chain recombines TRBV6-4 with TRBJ2-6; maybe TRBD1 (6 bases). The germline gives CDR1 MRHNA, CDR2 SNTAGT. The V gene lost 3 bases and the J gene lost 0 bases, with 9 bases spanning the gap. The CDR3 is 16 amino acids. The CDR3 loop reads CASSEPDSSGANVLTF. Here the CDR3 DNA reads TGTGCCAGCAGTGAACCGGACAGCTCTGGGGCCAACGTCCTGACTTTC.

The chain has TRBV10-3 and TRBJ1-2, with D perhaps matching TRBD1 (5 bases). Deletions cut 3 bases from V and 7 bases from J, with 9 bases between. The CDR3 loop spans 12 amino acids. The germline V gene encodes CDR1 ENHRY and CDR2 SYGVKD. The CDR3 coding sequence is TGTGCCATCAGTGACAGGGCTCGTGGCTACACCTTC. It is translated as CAISDRARGYTF.

On this clone: Since a much larger clone is just one base distant, this may be a read error. The sample contains more than one DNA sequence encoding this CDR3. The chain employs TRBV5-6 and TRBJ2-7; D is uncertain. The CDR3 spans 14 residues. CDR1 and CDR2 (germline): SGHDT, YYEEEE. The DNA for the CDR3 is TGTGCCAGCAGCTTGGTGGGCAGCTCCTACGAGCAGTATTTC. It specifies CASSLVGSSYEQYF.

The gene calls are TRBV3-1 (or the pseudogene TRBV3-2) and TRBJ1-2, with D hard to call. The V and J ends lost 3 bases and 4 bases respectively, with 12 bases between them. Germline CDR1 is LGHDT and CDR2 is YNNKEL (reference sequence). The CDR3 spans 14 residues. Here the CDR3 DNA reads TGTGCCAGCAGCCAGGCCGGGGAAGGCTATGGCTACACCTTC. It is translated as CASSQAGEGYGYTF.

This clone was picked up one time. The V and J genes are TRBV5-1 and TRBJ2-7; TRBD2 might be the D (5 bases). V lost 4 bases, J lost 7 bases, and 15 bases lay in between. The V gene's germline CDR1 is SGHRS and CDR2 YFSETQ. The length of the CDR3 is 13 residues. In DNA form, the CDR3 reads TGCGCCAGCAGCCTCGAGCCCCGAGGGGAGCAGTACTTC. This encodes CASSLEPRGEQYF.

This chain joins TRBV14 and TRBJ1-1, with 9 bases that match TRBD1. Germline values: CDR1 SGHDN, CDR2 FVKESK. The CDR3 is 13 residues long. The J segment lost 4 bases and the V segment lost 3 bases, leaving 0 bases of the junction unmatched. CDR3 residues: CASSQGQGTEAFF. CDR3 bases: TGTGCCAGCAGCCAGGGACAGGGCACTGAAGCTTTCTTT.

This clone was found a few times. The J gene is TRBJ1-2, the V gene TRBV27, with 7 bases matching TRBD1. The J segment lost 5 bases and the V segment lost 0 bases, leaving 9 bases of the junction unmatched. The CDR3 is 16 residues long. CDR1 and CDR2 (germline): MNHEY, SMNVEV (reference sequence). The CDR3 nucleotides are TGTGCCAGCAGTTTATCCTTAGACAGGGTCCGATATGGCTACACCTTC. Protein sequence: CASSLSLDRVRYGYTF.